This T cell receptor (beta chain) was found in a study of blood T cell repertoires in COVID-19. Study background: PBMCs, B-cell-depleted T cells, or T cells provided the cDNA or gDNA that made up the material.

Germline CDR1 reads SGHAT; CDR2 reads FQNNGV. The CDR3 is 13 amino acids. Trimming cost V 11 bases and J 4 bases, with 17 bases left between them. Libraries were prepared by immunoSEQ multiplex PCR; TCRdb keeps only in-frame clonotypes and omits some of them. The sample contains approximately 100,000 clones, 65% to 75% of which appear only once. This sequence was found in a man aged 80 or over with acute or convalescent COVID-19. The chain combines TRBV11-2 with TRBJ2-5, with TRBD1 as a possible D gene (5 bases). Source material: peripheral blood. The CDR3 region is CACKRGYRETQYF. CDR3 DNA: TGTGCCTGCAAAAGGGGATATAGAGAGACCCAGTACTTC.